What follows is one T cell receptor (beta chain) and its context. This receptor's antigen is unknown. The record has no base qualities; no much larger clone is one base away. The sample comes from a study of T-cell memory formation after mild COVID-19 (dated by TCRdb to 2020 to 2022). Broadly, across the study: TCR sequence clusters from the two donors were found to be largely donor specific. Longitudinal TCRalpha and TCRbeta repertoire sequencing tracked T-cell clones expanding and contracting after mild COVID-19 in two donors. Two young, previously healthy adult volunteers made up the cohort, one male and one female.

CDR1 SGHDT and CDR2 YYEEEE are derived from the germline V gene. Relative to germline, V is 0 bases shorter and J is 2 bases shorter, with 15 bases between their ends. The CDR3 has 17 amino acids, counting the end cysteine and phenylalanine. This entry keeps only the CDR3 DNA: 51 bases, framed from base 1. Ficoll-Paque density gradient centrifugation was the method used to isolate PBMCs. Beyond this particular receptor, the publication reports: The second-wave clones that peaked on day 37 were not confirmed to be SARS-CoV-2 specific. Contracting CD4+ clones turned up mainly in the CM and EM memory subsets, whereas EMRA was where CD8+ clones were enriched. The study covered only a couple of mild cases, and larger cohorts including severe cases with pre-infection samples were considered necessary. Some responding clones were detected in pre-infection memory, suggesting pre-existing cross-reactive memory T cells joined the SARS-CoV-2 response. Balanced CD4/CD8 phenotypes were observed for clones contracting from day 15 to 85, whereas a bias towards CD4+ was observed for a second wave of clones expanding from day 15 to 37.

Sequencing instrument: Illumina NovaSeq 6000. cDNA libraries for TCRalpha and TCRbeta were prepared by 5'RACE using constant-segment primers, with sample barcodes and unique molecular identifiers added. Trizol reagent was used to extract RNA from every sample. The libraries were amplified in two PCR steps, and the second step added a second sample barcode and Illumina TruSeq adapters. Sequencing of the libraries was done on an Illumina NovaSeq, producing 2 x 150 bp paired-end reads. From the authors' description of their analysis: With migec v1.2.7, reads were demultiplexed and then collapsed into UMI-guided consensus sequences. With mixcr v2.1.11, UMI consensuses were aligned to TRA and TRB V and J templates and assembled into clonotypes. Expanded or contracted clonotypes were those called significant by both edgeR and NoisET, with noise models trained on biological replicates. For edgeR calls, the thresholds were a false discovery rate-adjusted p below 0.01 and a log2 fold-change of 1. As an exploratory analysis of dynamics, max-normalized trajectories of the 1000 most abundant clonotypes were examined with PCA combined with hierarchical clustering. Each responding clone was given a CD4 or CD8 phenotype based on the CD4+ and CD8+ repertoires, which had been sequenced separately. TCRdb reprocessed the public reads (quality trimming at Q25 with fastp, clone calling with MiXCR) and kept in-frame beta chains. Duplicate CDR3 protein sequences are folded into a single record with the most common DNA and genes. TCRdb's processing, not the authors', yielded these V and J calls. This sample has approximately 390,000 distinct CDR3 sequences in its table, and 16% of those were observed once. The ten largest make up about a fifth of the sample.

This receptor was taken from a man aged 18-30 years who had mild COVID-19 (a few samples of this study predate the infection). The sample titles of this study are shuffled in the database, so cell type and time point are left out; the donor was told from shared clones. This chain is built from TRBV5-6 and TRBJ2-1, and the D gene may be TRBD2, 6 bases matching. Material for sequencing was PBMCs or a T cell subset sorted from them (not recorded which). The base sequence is TGTGCCAGCAGCTTGGTGGGCCCGGGAGTGCCCTACAATGAGCAGTTCTTC. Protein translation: CASSLVGPGVPYNEQFF.